These T cell receptor beta chains were read from a single sample in a study of cytotoxic CD8 clonotypes in ibrutinib-treated CLL. Profiled with immunoSEQ multiplex PCR; TCRdb holds only in-frame clones, not every one. The profile covers 40,000 or so clones, with roughly 70% appearing a single time and around 10% taken by the ten largest. Material: PBMCs, obtained at disease progression, from a patient treated with ibrutinib. The receptors here all came from a human donor with chronic lymphocytic leukemia. CDR3s leave out the opening cysteine and the closing phenylalanine or tryptophan.

j_call v_call cdr3_aa
TRBJ2-3 TRBV18 ASSPLGQGERTDTQY
TRBJ1-2 TRBV30 AWSGPPHYGYT
TRBJ1-2 TRBV10-3 AIGAPGANYGYT
TRBJ2-5 TRBV16 ASSQLLAGGVGETQY
TRBJ1-1 TRBV28 ASSPMPSTGMNTEAF
TRBJ2-1 TRBV19 ASSIGSRGRREQF
TRBJ2-7 TRBV9 ASSVASGLAGVEQY
TRBJ2-7 TRBV11-3 ASSSETGDSYEQY
TRBJ1-2 TRBV4-1 ASSQDASWDYGYT
TRBJ2-7 TRBV4-1 ASSQALAETYEQY
TRBJ2-5 TRBV5-1 ASSWGQGGSETQY
TRBJ2-1 TRBV5-4 ASSPQGSASYNEQF
TRBJ2-3 TRBV7-9 ASSPLGQATTDTQY
TRBJ2-1 TRBV27 ATRWGRGYNEQF